This TCR beta chain was documented in a study of memory CD4+ T cells and cytomegalovirus serostatus. Points from the study as a whole: Of 164 reported CMV TCRbeta sequences, 67 were found in memory CD4+ repertoires.

Original methodology: Out-of-frame sequences were removed, leaving roughly 2,200,000 distinct TCRbeta sequences. The data were produced by immunoSEQ multiplex PCR, yet TCRdb's version contains in-frame clones alone and is incomplete. V and J calls and clone size are copied from that table; D and trimming were computed from the DNA. This sample yields about 42,000 clones, of which about 73% are seen a single time; approximately 0.98% belongs to the top ten. Single viable CD3+CD4+CD8-CD45RO+ cells were sorted as the memory CD4+ T cells. Comment on this clone: Its specificity is not known.

CDR1 and CDR2 from the germline V gene are SNHLY and FYNNEI. The V gene lost 7 bases and the J gene lost 5 bases, with 8 bases spanning the gap. CDR3 size: 11 residues. The chain is built from TRBV2 and TRBJ1-2; D not certain. This TCR was recovered from an adult in good health and CMV-seronegative. Sequencing was done on a sample of memory CD4+ T cells from blood. The CDR3 DNA sequence: TGTGCCAGCACCCAGGCATATGGCTACACCTTC. Translated, it gives CASTQAYGYTF.